The 10 T cell receptor beta chains below were found in one sample sequenced in a study of blood T cell repertoires in COVID-19. Profiled with immunoSEQ multiplex PCR; TCRdb holds only in-frame clones, not every one. The sample has approximately 350,000 clones; roughly nine tenths are singletons. The sample consisted of peripheral blood. Source of these receptors: a woman in her thirties with COVID-19, enrolled during active disease.

The chain is built from TRBV28 and TRBJ2-3; D is perhaps TRBD1 (5 bases). V was pared by 4 bases and J by 2 bases, with 10 bases between. CDR1 and CDR2 (germline): MDHEN, SYDVKM. There are 14 residues in the CDR3. CDR3 sequence (DNA): TGTGCCAGCAGTTCGTCAGGGTCCACAGATACGCAGTATTTT. Its protein product is CASSSSGSTDTQYF.

This chain uses TRBV24-1 with TRBJ2-2, with 7 bases matching TRBD1. Looked up from germline, CDR1 is KGHDR and CDR2 is SFDVKD. The J segment lost 1 base and the V segment lost 3 bases, leaving 7 bases of the junction unmatched. The CDR3 sequence is 17 residues long. The CDR3 nucleotides read TGTGCCACCAGTGATCAATACCGGGACAGGAACACCGGGGAGCTGTTTTTT. This encodes CATSDQYRDRNTGELFF.

This clone came up once. The V and J genes are TRBV27 and TRBJ1-1; 12 bases align to TRBD1. The CDR3 length is 18 residues. Germline assignment: CDR1 MNHEY and CDR2 SMNVEV (reference sequence). V gave up 7 bases and J gave up 2 bases; unmatched junction bases: 14. The CDR3, as DNA: TGTGCCAGCAACCCCTTTGGGACAGGGGGCCCTCTTAACACTGAAGCTTTCTTT. Translating gives CASNPFGTGGPLNTEAFF.

The V call is TRBV27, the J call TRBJ2-1; possible D gene TRBD1, 7 bases. The CDR3 is made up of 15 amino acids. In germline, CDR1 is MNHEY, CDR2 SMNVEV (reference sequence). The germline V and J ends were trimmed by 11 bases and 4 bases, with 21 bases remaining between them. The CDR3 is CAAKRRGDSYNEQFF. CDR3 DNA sequence: TGTGCCGCCAAACGAAGGGGGGACAGTTACAATGAGCAGTTCTTC.

CDR3 sequence: CASSRRINTEAFF. The CDR3, as DNA: TGTGCCAGCAGCCGCAGAATAAACACTGAAGCTTTCTTT. The chain uses TRBV28 and TRBJ1-1; D unclear. The CDR3 contains 13 residues. Trimming took off 6 bases at V and 2 bases at J, with 10 bases between the two ends. The germline gives CDR1 MDHEN, CDR2 SYDVKM.

This clone has a single count. This rearrangement joins TRBV2 to TRBJ2-7; 10 bases align to TRBD2. The CDR3 has 14 amino acids. Looked up from germline, CDR1 is SNHLY and CDR2 is FYNNEI. After removal of 7 bases from V and 0 bases from J, the junction contained 3 bases not matched to a gene. Here the CDR3 DNA reads TGTGCCAGCAATGGACTAGCGGACTCCTACGAGCAGTACGTC. It yields the protein CASNGLADSYEQYV.

The V call is TRBV4-1, the J call TRBJ1-4, with 7 bases fitting TRBD1. Germline CDR1 MGHRA, CDR2 YSYEKL. The CDR3 totals 16 residues. Trimming took 0 bases from V and 4 from J; bases not matched to a gene: 5. Here the CDR3 DNA reads TGCGCCAGCAGCCAAGATCCGGACAGGTTTAATGAAAAACTGTTTTTT. As protein: CASSQDPDRFNEKLFF.

V gene TRBV9 combines with J gene TRBJ2-3; 13 nucleotides agree with TRBD2. The V gene end was trimmed by 0 bases and the J gene end by 6 bases; junction bases not matched to a gene: 7. Germline V gene data show CDR1 as SGDLS and CDR2 as YYNGEE. The CDR3 has 17 residues. In DNA form, the CDR3 reads TGTGCCAGCAGCGTAGGGACTAGCGGGAGATGGGCTGATACGCAGTATTTT. Its translation: CASSVGTSGRWADTQYF.

This rearrangement joins TRBV6-1 to TRBJ2-7; D perhaps matches TRBD2 (5 bases). The germline V gene encodes CDR1 MNHNS and CDR2 SASEGT. This CDR3 has 13 residues. V dropped 0 bases and J dropped 7 bases, with 10 bases sitting between them. The CDR3 coding sequence is TGTGCCAGCAGTGAAGCTTTACGAGGGGAGCAGTACGTC. Amino acid sequence: CASSEALRGEQYV.

The gene calls are TRBV5-1 and TRBJ1-4, with 7 nucleotides matching TRBD1. CDR1 is SGHRS and CDR2 is YFSETQ in the germline V gene. The CDR3 contains 16 residues. Germline trimming cut 3 bases from V and 8 bases from J; bases unmatched to any gene: 13. The CDR3: CASSSEGGVGSEKLFF. CDR3 sequence (DNA): TGCGCCAGCAGCTCCGAAGGGGGCGTAGGGAGCGAAAAACTGTTTTTT.